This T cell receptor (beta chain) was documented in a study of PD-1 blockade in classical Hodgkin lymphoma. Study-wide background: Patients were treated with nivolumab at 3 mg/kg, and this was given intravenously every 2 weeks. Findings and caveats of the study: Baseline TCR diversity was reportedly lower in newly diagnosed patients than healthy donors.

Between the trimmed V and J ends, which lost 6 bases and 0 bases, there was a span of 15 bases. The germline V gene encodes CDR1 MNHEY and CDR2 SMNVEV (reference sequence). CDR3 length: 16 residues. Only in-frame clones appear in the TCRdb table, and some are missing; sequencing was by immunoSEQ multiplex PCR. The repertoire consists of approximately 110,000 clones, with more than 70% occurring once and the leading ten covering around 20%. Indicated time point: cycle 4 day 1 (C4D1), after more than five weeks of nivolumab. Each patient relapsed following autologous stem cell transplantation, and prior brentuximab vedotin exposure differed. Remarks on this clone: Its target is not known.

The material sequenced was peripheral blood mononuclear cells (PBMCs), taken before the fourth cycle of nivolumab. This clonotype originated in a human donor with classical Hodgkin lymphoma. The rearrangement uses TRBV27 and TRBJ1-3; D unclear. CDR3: CASSPIGRISGNTIYF. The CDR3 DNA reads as TGTGCCAGCAGCCCCATAGGACGGATCTCTGGAAACACCATATATTTT.